This entry lists 24 T cell receptor beta chains sequenced from one sample in a study of vaccination effects on CD4 cells after COVID-19. Assay used: immunoSEQ multiplex PCR; TCRdb lists only in-frame clones, some missing. The table lists tens of thousands of clones, roughly 76% of them singletons, with 15% to 20% in the top ten. No antigens are known for them. ViraFEST used viral peptide pools to expand antigen-specific CD4+ T cells before sequencing. Following culture for more than 9 days, CD4+ T cells were isolated. Recipients of the vaccine had no prior SARS-CoV-2 infection and negative nucleocapsid antibodies. This specimen was CD4+ T cells from PBMCs cultured with SARS-CoV-2 spike peptides, taken before COVID-19 vaccination. These receptors came from a human donor who received a COVID-19 vaccine.

The chain couples TRBV6-6 to TRBJ1-1, with a possible D match to TRBD1 (6 bases). The CDR3 consists of 16 residues. The V and J ends lost 9 bases and 1 base respectively, with 21 bases between them. Per the germline V gene, CDR1 is MNHNY and CDR2 is SVGAGI (reference sequence). Written as DNA, the CDR3 is TGTGCCAGTTTCAGCGGCCGTGTACAGGGGAACACTGAAGCTTTCTTT. It yields the protein CASFSGRVQGNTEAFF.

This rearrangement joins TRBV19 to TRBJ1-2; D is ambiguous. Germline V gene sequence: CDR1 LNHDA, CDR2 SQIVND (reference sequence). CDR3 length equals 13 residues. The V gene lost 1 base and the J gene lost 2 bases, with 5 bases spanning the gap. The CDR3 nucleotides read TGTGCCAGTAGTATAGGTGCGAACTATGGCTACACCTTC. It yields the protein CASSIGANYGYTF.

V gene TRBV6-5 combines with J gene TRBJ2-7; 8 bases fit TRBD2. This CDR3 comprises 15 residues. V gave up 5 bases and J gave up 1 base; unmatched junction bases: 7. Germline V lookup: CDR1 MNHEY, CDR2 SVGAGI. This chain's CDR3 is CASSRELAASYEQYF. CDR3 bases: TGTGCCAGCAGTAGGGAACTAGCGGCTTCCTACGAGCAGTACTTC.

This chain connects TRBV7-2 to TRBJ1-2, with 7 bases identical to TRBD1. Germline V CDR1 and CDR2: SGHTA, FQGNSA. This CDR3 has 15 amino acids. The J segment lost 8 bases and the V segment lost 3 bases, leaving 12 bases of the junction unmatched. The CDR3 spells CASSLRDRAPGGYTF. The CDR3 DNA reads TGTGCCAGCAGCTTGAGGGACAGAGCTCCCGGGGGCTACACCTTC. Drawing the rest from reference TRBV7-2 and TRBJ1-2, the complete variable domain is GAGVSQSPSNKVTEKGKDVELRCDPISGHTALYWYRQSLGQGLEFLIYFQGNSAPDKSGLPSDRFSAERTGGSVSTLTIQRTQQEDSAVYLCASSLRDRAPGGYTFGSGTRLTVV.

Written as DNA, the CDR3 is TGTGCCAGCAGCCAAGATTTAGGCTCCTACGAGCAGTACTTC. This sequence encodes CASSQDLGSYEQYF. The chain combines TRBV3-1 (or the pseudogene TRBV3-2) with TRBJ2-7; D ambiguous. V dropped 0 bases and J dropped 0 bases, with 6 bases sitting between them. The CDR3 loop spans 14 amino acids. The V gene's germline CDR1 is LGHDT and CDR2 YNNKEL (reference sequence).

This rearrangement joins TRBV7-2 to TRBJ2-5, with 10 bases aligning to TRBD2. V was pared by 0 bases and J by 4 bases, with 5 bases of the junction left unmatched. The CDR3 extends over 16 amino acids. Germline CDR1 SGHTA, CDR2 FQGNSA. CDR3 DNA: TGTGCCAGCAGCTTAGCGGGGGCTAGCGGGGGAGAGACCCAGTACTTC. Translated: CASSLAGASGGETQYF.

This chain connects TRBV5-4 to TRBJ1-2, with TRBD1 as a possible D gene (5 bases). V lost 0 bases to trimming and J lost 7 bases, with 19 bases between them. Germline CDR1 SGHNT, CDR2 YYREEE (reference sequence). The CDR3 length is 16 residues. The CDR3 DNA is TGTGCCAGCAGCTTGGCTCTAGGGCAGGGACCACTTGGCTACACCTTC. Translating gives CASSLALGQGPLGYTF.

The chain joins TRBV6-5 to TRBJ2-1; 7 bases align to TRBD2. Looked up from germline, CDR1 is MNHEY and CDR2 is SVGAGI. V was pared by 5 bases and J by 8 bases, with 3 bases of the junction left unmatched. The CDR3 consists of 12 residues. This CDR3 reads CASSPRGDEQFF. CDR3 coding DNA: TGTGCCAGCAGTCCACGGGGGGATGAGCAGTTCTTC.

V and J are TRBV7-9 and TRBJ2-3, with 7 bases that match TRBD2. CDR3 length: 17 amino acids. The V segment lost 5 bases and the J segment 0 bases; nucleotides outside the gene matches: 11. CDR1 and CDR2 from the germline V gene are SEHNR and FQNEAQ (reference sequence). CDR3 in amino acids: CASSRGAGDPSTDTQYF. The CDR3 DNA reads as TGTGCCAGCAGCCGAGGGGCGGGAGACCCTAGCACAGATACGCAGTATTTT. The full variable domain, rest sourced from reference TRBV7-9 and TRBJ2-3, is DTGVSQNPRHKITKRGQNVTFRCDPISEHNRLYWYRQTLGQGPEFLTYFQNEAQLEKSRLLSDRFSAERPKGSFSTLEIQRTEQGDSAMYLCASSRGAGDPSTDTQYFGPGTRLTVL.

This chain uses TRBV29-1 with TRBJ1-3; D is possibly TRBD1 (6 bases). The germline V gene has CDR1 SQVTM and CDR2 ANQGSEA. V was trimmed by 4 bases and J by 4 bases, leaving 8 bases between them. The CDR3 contains 12 residues. The CDR3 loop reads CSVGTGGNTIYF. The CDR3 DNA follows: TGCAGCGTTGGTACAGGGGGAAACACCATATATTTT. Combining the CDR3 with reference TRBV29-1 and TRBJ1-3 gives the whole variable domain SAVISQKPSRDICQRGTSLTIQCQVDSQVTMMFWYRQQPGQSLTLIATANQGSEATYESGFVIDKFPISRPNLTFSTLTVSNMSPEDSSIYLCSVGTGGNTIYFGEGSWLTVV.

The genes are TRBV5-8 and TRBJ1-5; a weak D match, TRBD1 (5 bases). Trimming removed 4 bases from V and 9 bases from J, with 17 bases in between. There are 14 residues in the CDR3. Germline lookup yields CDR1 SGHTS and CDR2 YDEGEE. In DNA, the CDR3 is TGTGCCAGCAGCACGGGGACGGTGGTTCGGCCCCAGCATTTT. Translating gives CASSTGTVVRPQHF.

This clone showed up just once. This rearrangement joins TRBV5-1 to TRBJ1-2; a weak D match, TRBD1 (6 bases). Germline V lookup: CDR1 SGHRS, CDR2 YFSETQ. V lost 1 base and J 6 bases, leaving 13 bases between the germline ends. The CDR3 covers 14 residues. In DNA form, the CDR3 reads TGCGCCAGCAGCTTGACAGGGAAAGAGGATGGCTACACCTTC. As protein: CASSLTGKEDGYTF.

The chain has TRBV19 and TRBJ1-2; D is uncertain. The germline gives CDR1 LNHDA, CDR2 SQIVND (reference sequence). The CDR3 is 16 amino acids. V gave up 5 bases and J gave up 6 bases, with 22 bases separating them. For the CDR3, the DNA is TGTGCCAGTAGTGCCCCCGGAGGGCCCCTTAGTGATGGCTACACCTTC. It translates to CASSAPGGPLSDGYTF. The full variable domain, in which reference TRBV19 and TRBJ1-2 provide the parts outside the CDR3, is DGGITQSPKYLFRKEGQNVTLSCEQNLNHDAMYWYRQDPGQGLRLIYYSQIVNDFQKGDIAEGYSVSREKKESFPLTVTSAQKNPTAFYLCASSAPGGPLSDGYTFGSGTRLTVV.

DNA for the CDR3: TGTGCCAGCAGCCTCCAGGGGGTCCCTAGCACAGATACGCAGTATTTT. It specifies CASSLQGVPSTDTQYF. V is TRBV7-2 and J is TRBJ2-3; TRBD1 agrees at 7 bases. This CDR3 contains 16 residues. Germline V gene lookup returns CDR1 SGHTA and CDR2 FQGNSA. Losses at the gene ends were 5 bases for V and 0 bases for J; bases not matched to a gene: 8.

This clone was seen a few times. The rearrangement uses TRBV6-5 and TRBJ1-1; D is unresolved. Germline lookup yields CDR1 MNHEY and CDR2 SVGAGI. The CDR3 is 13 residues long. Trimming removed 2 bases at V and 3 bases at J, with 7 bases between. As DNA, the CDR3 is TGTGCCAGCAGTTACATTGGGGACACTGAAGCTTTCTTT. This translates into CASSYIGDTEAFF.

The rearrangement uses TRBV19 and TRBJ1-2; a possible D gene is TRBD1 (6 bases). Per the germline V gene, CDR1 is LNHDA and CDR2 is SQIVND (reference sequence). There are 15 residues in the CDR3. V gave up 6 bases and J gave up 4 bases, with 18 bases separating them. In nucleotides, the CDR3 is TGTGCCAGTAGGCCGAGGGGGGGGCTGAGCTATGGCTACACCTTC. It encodes CASRPRGGLSYGYTF.

This chain connects TRBV28 to TRBJ2-1; weak D call: TRBD1 (6 bases). The V gene lost 7 bases and the J gene lost 7 bases, with 14 bases spanning the gap. Germline CDR1 reads MDHEN; CDR2 reads SYDVKM. The CDR3 contains 13 residues. The CDR3 coding sequence is TGTGCCAGCACTTCAGACAGGTGGAATGAGCAGTTCTTC. Translating gives CASTSDRWNEQFF.

The V gene is TRBV6-5, the J gene TRBJ1-1; 8 positions match TRBD1. This CDR3 contains 14 residues. V lost 5 bases, J lost 6 bases, and 8 bases stayed unmatched. The germline CDR1 and CDR2 sequences are MNHEY and SVGAGI. CDR3 amino acids: CASSTIDRGAEAFF. DNA of the CDR3: TGTGCCAGCAGTACCATTGACAGGGGCGCTGAAGCTTTCTTT.

This chain uses TRBV11-2 with TRBJ1-2; D is uncertain. The CDR3 runs to 16 residues. From germline, CDR1 is SGHAT and CDR2 FQNNGV. The V end lost 4 bases, the J end lost 3 bases, and 18 bases lay between the germline ends. The CDR3 nucleotides read TGTGCCAGCAGCTCGAGCCCCACGTACAATGACTATGGCTACACCTTC. It translates to CASSSSPTYNDYGYTF.

The chain is built from TRBV6-4 and TRBJ1-2; no firm D call. The CDR3 has 13 residues. Germline loops: CDR1 MRHNA, CDR2 SNTAGT. Trimming stripped 3 bases from V and 4 bases from J, with 9 bases between. DNA of the CDR3: TGTGCCAGCAGTGAGACCCGCTTCTATGGCTACACCTTC. This translates into CASSETRFYGYTF.

The V call is TRBV24-1, the J call TRBJ2-7; 11 bases agree with TRBD2. Germline lookup yields CDR1 KGHDR and CDR2 SFDVKD. The trim removed 2 bases at V and 7 bases at J, leaving 9 bases unmatched. The CDR3 has 16 amino acids. The CDR3 spells CATSDSSGRPRGEQYF. In DNA, the CDR3 is TGTGCCACCAGTGATTCTAGCGGGAGGCCCAGGGGGGAGCAGTACTTC.

This clone has just a few counts. The chain recombines TRBV19 with TRBJ1-1, with D uncertain. CDR1 and CDR2 from the germline V gene are LNHDA and SQIVND (reference sequence). Trimming pared 3 bases from V and 7 bases from J, leaving 15 bases between. The CDR3 runs 14 residues. In DNA, the CDR3 is TGTGCCAGTAGTATCAAGGTCGCGTCTGATGAAGCTTTCTTT. It is translated as CASSIKVASDEAFF.

This sequence joins TRBV5-6 and TRBJ1-3; D uncertain. The germline gives CDR1 SGHDT, CDR2 YYEEEE. This CDR3 is 17 amino acids long. With 0 bases removed from V and 2 bases from J, the gap between germline ends came to 15 bases. CDR3 loop: CASSLGPRRIPGNTIYF. The DNA of the CDR3 is TGTGCCAGCAGCTTGGGCCCCCGGAGGATTCCTGGAAACACCATATATTTT.

The chain has TRBV14 and TRBJ1-1, with no clear D. V was trimmed by 4 bases and J by 5 bases, leaving 17 bases between them. The germline V gene has CDR1 SGHDN and CDR2 FVKESK. CDR3 length equals 15 residues. CDR3 sequence: CASSLISRGGTEAFF. In DNA form, the CDR3 reads TGTGCCAGCAGCCTAATCTCCCGCGGAGGGACTGAAGCTTTCTTT. Variable domain in full (rest from reference TRBV14 and TRBJ1-1): EAGVTQFPSHSVIEKGQTVTLRCDPISGHDNLYWYRRVMGKEIKFLLHFVKESKQDESGMPNNRFLAERTGGTYSTLKVQPAELEDSGVYFCASSLISRGGTEAFFGQGTRLTVV.